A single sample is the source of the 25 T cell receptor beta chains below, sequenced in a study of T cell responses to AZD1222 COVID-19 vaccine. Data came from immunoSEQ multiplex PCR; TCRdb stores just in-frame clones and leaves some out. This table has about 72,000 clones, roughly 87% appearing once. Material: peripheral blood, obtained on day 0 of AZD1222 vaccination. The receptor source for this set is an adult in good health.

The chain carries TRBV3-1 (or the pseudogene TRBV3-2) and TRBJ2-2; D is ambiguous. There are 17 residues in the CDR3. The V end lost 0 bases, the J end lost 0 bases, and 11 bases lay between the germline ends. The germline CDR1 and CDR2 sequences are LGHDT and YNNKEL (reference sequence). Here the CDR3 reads CASSQDRGFANTGELFF. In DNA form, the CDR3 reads TGTGCCAGCAGCCAAGATAGAGGATTTGCGAACACCGGGGAGCTGTTTTTT.

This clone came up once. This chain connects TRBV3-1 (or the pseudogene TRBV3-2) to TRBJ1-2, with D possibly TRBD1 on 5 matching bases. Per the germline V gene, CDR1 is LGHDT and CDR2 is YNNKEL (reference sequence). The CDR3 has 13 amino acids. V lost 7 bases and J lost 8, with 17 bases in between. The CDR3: CASKNKGTVGYTF. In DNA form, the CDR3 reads TGTGCCAGCAAGAACAAGGGGACCGTAGGCTACACCTTC.

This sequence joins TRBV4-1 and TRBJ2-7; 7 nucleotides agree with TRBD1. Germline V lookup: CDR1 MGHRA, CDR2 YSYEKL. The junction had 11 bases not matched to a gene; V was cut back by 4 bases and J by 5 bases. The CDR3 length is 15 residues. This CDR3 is CASSPSDRVGDEQYF. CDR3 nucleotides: TGCGCCAGCAGCCCCTCAGACAGGGTCGGAGACGAGCAGTACTTC.

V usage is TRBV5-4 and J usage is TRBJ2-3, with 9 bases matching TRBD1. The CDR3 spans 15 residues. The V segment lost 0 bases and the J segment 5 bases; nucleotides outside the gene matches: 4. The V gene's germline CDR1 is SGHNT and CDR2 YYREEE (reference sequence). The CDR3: CASSLAGTGIDTQYF. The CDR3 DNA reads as TGTGCCAGCAGCTTGGCCGGGACAGGGATAGATACGCAGTATTTT.

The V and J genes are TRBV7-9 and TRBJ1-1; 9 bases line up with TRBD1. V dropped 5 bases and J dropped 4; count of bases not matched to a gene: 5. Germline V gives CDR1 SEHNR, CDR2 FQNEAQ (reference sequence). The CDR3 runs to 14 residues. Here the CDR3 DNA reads TGTGCCAGCAGCATCACAGGGGGCTTCACTGAAGCTTTCTTT. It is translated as CASSITGGFTEAFF.

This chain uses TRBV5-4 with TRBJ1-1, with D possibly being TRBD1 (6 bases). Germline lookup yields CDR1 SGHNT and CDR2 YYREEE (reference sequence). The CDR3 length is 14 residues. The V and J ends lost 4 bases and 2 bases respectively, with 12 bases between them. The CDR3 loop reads CASSPGTINTEAFF. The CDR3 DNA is TGTGCCAGCAGCCCCGGGACAATCAACACTGAAGCTTTCTTT.

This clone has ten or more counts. This CDR3 is CASSPSQGVATEAFF. The CDR3 coding sequence is TGTGCCAGCAGCCCTTCGCAGGGGGTGGCCACTGAAGCTTTCTTT. The chain employs TRBV7-9 and TRBJ1-1; 7 nucleotides match TRBD1. The V and J ends lost 5 bases and 4 bases, in that order; junction bases with no gene match: 10. The CDR3 extends over 15 amino acids. Germline assignment: CDR1 SEHNR and CDR2 FQNEAQ (reference sequence).

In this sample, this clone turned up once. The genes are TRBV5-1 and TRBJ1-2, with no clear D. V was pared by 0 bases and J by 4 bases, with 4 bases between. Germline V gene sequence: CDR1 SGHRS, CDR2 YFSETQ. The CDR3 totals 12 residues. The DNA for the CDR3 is TGCGCCAGCAGCTTGGATAGCTATGGCTACACCTTC. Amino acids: CASSLDSYGYTF.

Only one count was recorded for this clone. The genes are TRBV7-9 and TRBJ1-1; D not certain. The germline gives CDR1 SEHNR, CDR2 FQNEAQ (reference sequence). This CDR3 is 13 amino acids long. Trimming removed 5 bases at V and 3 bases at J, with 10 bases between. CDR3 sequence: CASSEGRDTEAFF. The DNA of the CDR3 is TGTGCCAGCAGCGAAGGGCGGGACACTGAAGCTTTCTTT.

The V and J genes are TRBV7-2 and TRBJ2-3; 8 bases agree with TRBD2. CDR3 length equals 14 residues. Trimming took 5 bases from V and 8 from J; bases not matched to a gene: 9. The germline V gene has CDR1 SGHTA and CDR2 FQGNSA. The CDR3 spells CASSLGLAAATQYF. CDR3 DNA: TGTGCCAGCAGCCTCGGACTAGCCGCAGCTACGCAGTATTTT.

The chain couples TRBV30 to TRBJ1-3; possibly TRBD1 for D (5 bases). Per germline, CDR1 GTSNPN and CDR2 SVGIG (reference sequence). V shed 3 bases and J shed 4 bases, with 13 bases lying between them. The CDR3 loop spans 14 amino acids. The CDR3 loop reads CAWRGRGVGNTIYF. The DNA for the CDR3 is TGTGCCTGGAGAGGTAGAGGGGTAGGAAACACCATATATTTT.

For the CDR3, the DNA is TGCGCCAGCAGATCCCGTTCGGGGGGCTACACCTTC. It encodes CASRSRSGGYTF. The chain carries TRBV10-1 and TRBJ1-2; D gene uncertain. Looked up from germline, CDR1 is WNHNN and CDR2 is SYGVQD (reference sequence). With 6 bases removed from V and 8 bases from J, the gap between germline ends came to 13 bases. The CDR3 is 12 residues long.

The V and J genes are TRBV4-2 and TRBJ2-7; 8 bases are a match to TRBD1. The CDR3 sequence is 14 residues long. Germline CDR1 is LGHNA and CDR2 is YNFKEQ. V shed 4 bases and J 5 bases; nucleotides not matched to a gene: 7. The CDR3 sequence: CASSRADRAHEQYF. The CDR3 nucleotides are TGTGCCAGCAGCCGTGCGGACAGGGCTCACGAGCAGTACTTC.

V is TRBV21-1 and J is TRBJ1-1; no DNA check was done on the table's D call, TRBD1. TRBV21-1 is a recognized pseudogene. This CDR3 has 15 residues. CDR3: CASSAAGGANTEAFF. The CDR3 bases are TGTGCCAGCAGCGCCGCTGGGGGCGCGAACACTGAAGCTTTCTTT.

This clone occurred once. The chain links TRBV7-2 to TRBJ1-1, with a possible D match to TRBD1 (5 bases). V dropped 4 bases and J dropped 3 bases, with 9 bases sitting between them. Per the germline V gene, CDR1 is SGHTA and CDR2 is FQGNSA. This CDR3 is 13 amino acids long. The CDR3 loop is CASSWDVYTEAFF. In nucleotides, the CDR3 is TGTGCCAGCAGCTGGGACGTTTACACTGAAGCTTTCTTT.

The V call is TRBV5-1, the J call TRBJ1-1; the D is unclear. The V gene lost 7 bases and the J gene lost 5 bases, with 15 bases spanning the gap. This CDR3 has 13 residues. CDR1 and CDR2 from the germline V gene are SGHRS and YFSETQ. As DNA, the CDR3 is TGCGCCAGCTACGAAACTCAAGCAACTGAAGCTTTCTTT. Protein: CASYETQATEAFF.

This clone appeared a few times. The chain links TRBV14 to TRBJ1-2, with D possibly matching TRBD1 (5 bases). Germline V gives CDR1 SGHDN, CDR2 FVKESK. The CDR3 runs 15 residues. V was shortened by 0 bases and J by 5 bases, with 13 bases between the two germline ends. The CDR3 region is CASSQDGEAGYGYTF. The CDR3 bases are TGTGCCAGCAGCCAAGACGGGGAGGCAGGGTATGGCTACACCTTC. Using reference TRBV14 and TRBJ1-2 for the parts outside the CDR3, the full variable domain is EAGVTQFPSHSVIEKGQTVTLRCDPISGHDNLYWYRRVMGKEIKFLLHFVKESKQDESGMPNNRFLAERTGGTYSTLKVQPAELEDSGVYFCASSQDGEAGYGYTFGSGTRLTVV.

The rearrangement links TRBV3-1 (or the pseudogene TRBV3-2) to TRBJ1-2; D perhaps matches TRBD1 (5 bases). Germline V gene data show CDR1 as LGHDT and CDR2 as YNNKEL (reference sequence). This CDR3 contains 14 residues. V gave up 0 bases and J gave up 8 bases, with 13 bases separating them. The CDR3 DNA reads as TGTGCCAGCAGCCAAGATACAGGTCGGGAAGGCTACACCTTC. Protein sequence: CASSQDTGREGYTF.

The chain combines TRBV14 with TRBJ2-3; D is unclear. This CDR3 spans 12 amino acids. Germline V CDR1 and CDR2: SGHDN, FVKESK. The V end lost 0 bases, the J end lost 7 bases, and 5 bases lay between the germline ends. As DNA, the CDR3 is TGTGCCAGCAGCCAAGAAATGAATACGCAGTATTTT. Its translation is CASSQEMNTQYF.

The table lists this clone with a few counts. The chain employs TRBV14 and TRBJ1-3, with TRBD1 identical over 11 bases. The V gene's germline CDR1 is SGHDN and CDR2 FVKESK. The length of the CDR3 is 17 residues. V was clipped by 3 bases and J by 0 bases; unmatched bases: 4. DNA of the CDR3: TGTGCCAGCAGCCACCTGGGACAGGGGGGCTCTGGAAACACCATATATTTT. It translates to CASSHLGQGGSGNTIYF.

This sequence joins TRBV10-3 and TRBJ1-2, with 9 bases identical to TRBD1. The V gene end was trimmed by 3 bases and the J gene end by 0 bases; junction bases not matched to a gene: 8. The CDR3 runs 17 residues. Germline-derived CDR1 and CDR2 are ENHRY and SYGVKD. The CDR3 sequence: CAISEGRNRGPNYGYTF. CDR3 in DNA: TGTGCCATCAGTGAAGGTCGGAACAGGGGGCCTAACTATGGCTACACCTTC.

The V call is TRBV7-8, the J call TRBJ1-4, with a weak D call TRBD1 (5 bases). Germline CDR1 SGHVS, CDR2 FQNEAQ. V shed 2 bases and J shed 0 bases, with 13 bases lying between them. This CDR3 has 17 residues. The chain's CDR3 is CASSLNSRATTNEKLFF. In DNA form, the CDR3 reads TGTGCCAGCAGCTTAAATTCCAGGGCAACAACTAATGAAAAACTGTTTTTT.

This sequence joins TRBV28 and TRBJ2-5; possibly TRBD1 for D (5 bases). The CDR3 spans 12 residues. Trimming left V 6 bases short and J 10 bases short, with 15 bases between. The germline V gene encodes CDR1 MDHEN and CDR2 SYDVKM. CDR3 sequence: CASRLLGRDQYF. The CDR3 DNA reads TGTGCCAGCAGGCTGCTCGGCAGGGACCAGTACTTC.

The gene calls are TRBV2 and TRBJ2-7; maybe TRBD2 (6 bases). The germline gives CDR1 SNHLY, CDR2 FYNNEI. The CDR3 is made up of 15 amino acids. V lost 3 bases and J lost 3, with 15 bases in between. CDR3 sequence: CASSDPRGSYYEQYF. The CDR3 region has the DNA TGTGCCAGCAGTGATCCCCGGGGGTCCTACTACGAGCAGTACTTC.

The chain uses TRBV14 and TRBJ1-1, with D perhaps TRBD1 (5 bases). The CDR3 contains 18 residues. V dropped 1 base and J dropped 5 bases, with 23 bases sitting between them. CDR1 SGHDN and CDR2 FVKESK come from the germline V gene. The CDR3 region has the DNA TGTGCCAGCAGCCAAGTTTACGGCGTCCAGGGCGTTGCGACTGAAGCTTTCTTT. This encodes CASSQVYGVQGVATEAFF. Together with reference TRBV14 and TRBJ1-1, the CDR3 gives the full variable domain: EAGVTQFPSHSVIEKGQTVTLRCDPISGHDNLYWYRRVMGKEIKFLLHFVKESKQDESGMPNNRFLAERTGGTYSTLKVQPAELEDSGVYFCASSQVYGVQGVATEAFFGQGTRLTVV.